Listed below are T cell receptor beta chains from one sample, sequenced in a study of post-analysis software for immune sequencing data. TCRdb ran MiXCR on the PCR reads and lists one entry per CDR3 protein. This sample has 750,000 to 950,000 distinct CDR3 sequences, with roughly half found just once. Sequencing used blood. Receptor source: a girl aged 5 to 17 with multiple sclerosis. Both conserved end residues are part of each CDR3. The order of the fields is V gene, J gene, clone size, D gene, CDR3 DNA, CDR3 protein. D genes are given only for firm matches. Size is omitted from some rows. Given values are once, few, many or a class for expanded clones.

>TRBV29-1|TRBJ2-6|-|-
TGCAGCGTCGGACAGCACTCTGGGGCCAACGTCCTGACTTTC
CSVGQHSGANVLTF
>TRBV18|TRBJ2-3|once|TRBD2
TGTGCCAGCTCACCTACTAGCGGGAGGACAACAGATACGCAGTATTTT
CASSPTSGRTTDTQYF
>TRBV20-1|TRBJ2-1|-|-
TGCAGTGCTCTCCCCCTCCGTTTATTAAGCAATGAGCAGTTCTTC
CSALPLRLLSNEQFF
>TRBV5-1|TRBJ2-7|once|TRBD1
TGCGCCAGCAGCCAGGACAGGGGGTCTAGCGAGCAGTACTTC
CASSQDRGSSEQYF
>TRBV5-1|TRBJ2-7|many|-
TGCGCCAGCAGCTCCTTTGGGGGCTCCTACGAGCAGTACTTC
CASSSFGGSYEQYF
>TRBV6-5|TRBJ1-2|-|-
TGTGCCAGCAGCGGACGGGGGGATGTTAACTATGGCTACACCTTC
CASSGRGDVNYGYTF
>TRBV5-1|TRBJ2-1|few|TRBD2
TGCGCCAGCAGGACTAGCGGGGGAAGCTCCTACAATGAGCAGTTCTTC
CASRTSGGSSYNEQFF
>TRBV20-1|TRBJ2-5|few|-
TGCAGTGCTTCTAGTCGGGGATTTGTCGAGACCCAGTACTTC
CSASSRGFVETQYF
>TRBV20-1|TRBJ2-5|-|-
TGCAGTGCTAGTAAGGGGGAGCAGTACTTC
CSASKGEQYF
>TRBV10-1|TRBJ2-3|-|TRBD1
TGCGCTACTCAAGGACAGGGAACAGATACGCAGTATTTT
CATQGQGTDTQYF
>TRBV6-6|TRBJ2-4|-|-
TGTGCCAGCAGTTACTCGGGGACAATTAAAAACATTCAGTACTTC
CASSYSGTIKNIQYF
>TRBV4-1|TRBJ1-2|-|TRBD1
TGCGCCAGCAGCCAGCCTCCCGGGACAGGGAAGTATGGCTACACCTTC
CASSQPPGTGKYGYTF
>TRBV12-3/TRBV12-4|TRBJ2-7|few|-
TGTGCCAGCAGCTCTTGGCGGGGCTTCTCCTACGAGCAGTACTTC
CASSSWRGFSYEQYF
>TRBV12-3/TRBV12-4|TRBJ2-7|few|TRBD1
TGTGCCAGCAGTCCCGGGACAGAGATCTACGAGCAGTACTTC
CASSPGTEIYEQYF
>TRBV9|TRBJ2-7|-|-
TGCGCCAGCAGCGTAAACCAAGGGGGTTACGAGCAGTACTTC
CASSVNQGGYEQYF
>TRBV6-5|TRBJ2-7|-|TRBD2
TGTGCCAGCAGTTACACTAGCGGGGGCTCCTACGAGCAGTACTTC
CASSYTSGGSYEQYF
>TRBV7-2|TRBJ2-7|few|-
TGTGCCAGCGGACGTACAGTGAGCTCCTACGAGCAGTACTTC
CASGRTVSSYEQYF
>TRBV24-1|TRBJ2-1|once|TRBD2
TGTGCCACCAGTGATCGAACTAGCGGGGGCCTTTACAATGAGCAGTTCTTC
CATSDRTSGGLYNEQFF
>TRBV27|TRBJ2-3|-|-
TGTGCCAGCAGCCACCAGAATCCACGCACAGATACGCAGTATTTT
CASSHQNPRTDTQYF
>TRBV29-1|TRBJ1-2|-|TRBD1
TGCAGCGGAGCCGGGACAGGGGATAACTATGGCTACACCTTC
CSGAGTGDNYGYTF
>TRBV12-3/TRBV12-4|TRBJ2-5|few|-
TGTGCCAGCAGTTTTACGCGCCAAGAGACCCAGTACTTC
CASSFTRQETQYF
>TRBV20-1|TRBJ2-1|once|-
TGCAGTGCCGCTGGTGCCCCAGAGGGTGAGCAGTTCTTC
CSAAGAPEGEQFF
>TRBV7-3|TRBJ2-1|-|TRBD2
TGTGCCAGCAGCCCCGGGGGGGGGTTTAACAATGAGCAGTTCTTC
CASSPGGGFNNEQFF
>TRBV7-6|TRBJ2-3|-|TRBD1
TGTGCCAGCAGCTTAGCGAGTCCGACAGGGGGCGAATGGACAGATACGCAGTATTTT
CASSLASPTGGEWTDTQYF
>TRBV29-1|TRBJ2-1|-|TRBD2
TGCAGCGTTGTCCTAGGCGGGAGTGTCGATGAGCAGTTCTTC
CSVVLGGSVDEQFF
>TRBV29-1|TRBJ2-4|-|TRBD2
TGCAGCGCCAAGGTGGGACTAGCGGAAAACATTCAGTACTTC
CSAKVGLAENIQYF
>TRBV29-1|TRBJ1-1|-|-
TGCAGCGTGTCTCGGACAGCCGGGGGAGCTTTCTTT
CSVSRTAGGAFF
>TRBV7-9|TRBJ2-7|-|-
TGTGCCAGCAGCTACCCTACTAGGTTAGAGCAGTACTTC
CASSYPTRLEQYF
>TRBV2|TRBJ2-7|-|-
TGTGCCAGCAGCTACCCACCGCTCTACGAGCAGTACTTC
CASSYPPLYEQYF
>TRBV25-1|TRBJ1-6|-|TRBD1
TGTGCCAGCAGTGACCCATTGGGACAGGGATATTCACCCCTCCACTTT
CASSDPLGQGYSPLHF
>TRBV20-1|TRBJ1-1|-|TRBD1
TGCAGTGCTCCCAGGACAGGGACCGGGTACACTGAAGCTTTCTTT
CSAPRTGTGYTEAFF
>TRBV5-1|TRBJ1-2|-|TRBD1
TGCGCCAGCAGCCCGGAACCGGGACAGTCACCCTATGGCTACACCTTC
CASSPEPGQSPYGYTF
>TRBV3-1|TRBJ2-7|-|-
TGTGCCAGCAGCCCCGTGGCACGGGGATTCCACGAGCAGTACTTC
CASSPVARGFHEQYF
>TRBV7-9|TRBJ2-5|-|-
TGTGCCAGCACCGGACAGAGAGCCTTGGAGAAGACCCAGTACTTC
CASTGQRALEKTQYF
>TRBV7-3|TRBJ2-1|once|-
TGTGCCAGCAGCTTAACGCCAAACTCCTACAATGAGCAGTTCTTC
CASSLTPNSYNEQFF
>TRBV9|TRBJ1-2|-|TRBD1
TGTGCCAGCAGCGTGAGGACAGGGCATGGCTACACCTTC
CASSVRTGHGYTF
>TRBV20-1|TRBJ2-3|few|-
TGCAGTGCTAGAGATACTAGCACAGATACGCAGTATTTT
CSARDTSTDTQYF